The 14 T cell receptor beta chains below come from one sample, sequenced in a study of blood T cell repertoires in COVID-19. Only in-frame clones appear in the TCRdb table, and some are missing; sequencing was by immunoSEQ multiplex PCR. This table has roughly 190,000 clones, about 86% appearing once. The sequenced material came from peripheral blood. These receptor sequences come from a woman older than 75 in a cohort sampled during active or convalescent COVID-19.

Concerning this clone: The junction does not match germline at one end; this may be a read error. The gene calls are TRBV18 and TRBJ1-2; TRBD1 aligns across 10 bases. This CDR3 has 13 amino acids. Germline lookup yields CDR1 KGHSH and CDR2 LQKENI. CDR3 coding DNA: TGTGCCAGCTCCCAAAGCCGGGACAGGGGCTTACTCTTC. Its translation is CASSQSRDRGLLF.

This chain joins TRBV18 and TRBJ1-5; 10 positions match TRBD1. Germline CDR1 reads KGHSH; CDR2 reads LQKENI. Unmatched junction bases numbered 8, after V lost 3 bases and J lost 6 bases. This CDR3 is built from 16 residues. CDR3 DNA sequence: TGTGCCAGCTCACCCCAGGGACAGGGGATTGTTCAGCCCCAGCATTTT. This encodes CASSPQGQGIVQPQHF. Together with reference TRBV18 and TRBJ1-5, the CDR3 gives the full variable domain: NAGVMQNPRHLVRRRGQEARLRCSPMKGHSHVYWYRQLPEEGLKFMVYLQKENIIDESGMPKERFSAEFPKEGPSILRIQQVVRGDSAAYFCASSPQGQGIVQPQHFGDGTRLSIL.

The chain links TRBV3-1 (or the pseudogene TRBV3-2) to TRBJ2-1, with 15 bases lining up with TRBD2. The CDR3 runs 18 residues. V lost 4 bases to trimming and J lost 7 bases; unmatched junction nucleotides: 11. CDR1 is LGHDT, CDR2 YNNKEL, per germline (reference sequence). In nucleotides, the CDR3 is TGTGCCAGCAGCCCTATCGGGACTAGCGGGAGGCGGGGGAATGAGCAGTTCTTC. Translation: CASSPIGTSGRRGNEQFF.

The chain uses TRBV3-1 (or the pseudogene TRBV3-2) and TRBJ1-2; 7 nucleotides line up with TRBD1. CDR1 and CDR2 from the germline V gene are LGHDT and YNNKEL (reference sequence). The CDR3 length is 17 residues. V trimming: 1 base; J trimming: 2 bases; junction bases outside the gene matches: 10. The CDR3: CASSQAGWGQPNYGYTF. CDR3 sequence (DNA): TGTGCCAGCAGCCAAGCCGGATGGGGACAGCCAAACTATGGCTACACCTTC.

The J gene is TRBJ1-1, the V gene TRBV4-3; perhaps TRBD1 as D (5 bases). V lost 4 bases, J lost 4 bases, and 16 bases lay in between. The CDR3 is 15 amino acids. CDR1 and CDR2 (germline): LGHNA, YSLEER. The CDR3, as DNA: TGCGCCAGCAGCCGATCAGTGGGGGGAGGCACTGAAGCTTTCTTT. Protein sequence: CASSRSVGGGTEAFF.

CDR3 nucleotides: TGTGCCAGTGGGGCGGGAGTCGCTACGCAGTATTTT. This encodes CASGAGVATQYF. The rearrangement joins TRBV19 to TRBJ2-3, with 7 bases matching TRBD2. J lost 8 bases, V lost 8 bases, and 7 bases had no gene match. The length of the CDR3 is 12 residues. Germline V gene sequence: CDR1 LNHDA, CDR2 SQIVND (reference sequence).

The CDR3 spells CATSRASLETQYF. CDR3 sequence (DNA): TGTGCCACCAGCAGGGCTAGCTTGGAGACCCAGTACTTC. The chain is built from TRBV15 and TRBJ2-5; a weak D match, TRBD2 (5 bases). Germline V lookup: CDR1 LNHNV, CDR2 YYDKDF (reference sequence). The V end lost 3 bases, the J end lost 5 bases, and 10 bases lay between the germline ends. This CDR3 is built from 13 residues.

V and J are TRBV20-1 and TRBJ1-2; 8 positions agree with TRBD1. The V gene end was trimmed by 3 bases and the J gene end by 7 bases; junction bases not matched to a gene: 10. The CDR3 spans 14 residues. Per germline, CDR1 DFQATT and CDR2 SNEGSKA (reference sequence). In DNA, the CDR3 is TGCAGTGCTAGTGGGGGGACAGGAATAGGTGGCTACACCTTC. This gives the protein CSASGGTGIGGYTF.

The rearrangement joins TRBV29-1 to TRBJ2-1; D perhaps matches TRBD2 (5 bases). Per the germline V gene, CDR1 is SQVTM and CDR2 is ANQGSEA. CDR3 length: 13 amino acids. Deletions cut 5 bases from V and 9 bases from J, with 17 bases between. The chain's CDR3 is CSVSTLSEGEQFF. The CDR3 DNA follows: TGCAGCGTTTCGACTCTCTCCGAGGGTGAGCAGTTCTTC.

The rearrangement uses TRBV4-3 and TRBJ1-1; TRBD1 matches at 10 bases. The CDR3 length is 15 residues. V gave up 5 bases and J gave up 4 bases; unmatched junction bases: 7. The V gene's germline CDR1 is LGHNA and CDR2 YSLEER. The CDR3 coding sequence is TGCGCCAGCAGCTTTTACGGGACAGGGGCCACTGAAGCTTTCTTT. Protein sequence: CASSFYGTGATEAFF.

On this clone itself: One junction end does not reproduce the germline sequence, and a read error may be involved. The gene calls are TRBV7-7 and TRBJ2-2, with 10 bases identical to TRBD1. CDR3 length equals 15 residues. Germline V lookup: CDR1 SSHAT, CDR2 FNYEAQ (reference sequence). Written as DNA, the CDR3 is TGTGCTAGCAGCCGACTTGGACAGGGGGTCGGGGAGCTGTTTTTT. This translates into CASSRLGQGVGELFF.

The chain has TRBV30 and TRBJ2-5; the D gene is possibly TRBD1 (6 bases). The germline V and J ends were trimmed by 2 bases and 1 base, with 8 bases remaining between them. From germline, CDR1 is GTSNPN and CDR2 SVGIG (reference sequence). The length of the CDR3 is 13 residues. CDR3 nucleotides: TGTGCCTGGAGTAGACAGGCCCAAGAGACCCAGTACTTC. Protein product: CAWSRQAQETQYF.

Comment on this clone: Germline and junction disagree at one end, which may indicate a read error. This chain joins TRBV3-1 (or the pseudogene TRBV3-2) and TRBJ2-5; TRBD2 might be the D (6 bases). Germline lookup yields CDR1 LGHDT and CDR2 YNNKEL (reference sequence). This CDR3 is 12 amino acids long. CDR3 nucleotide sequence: TGTGCCAGCAGCCAAGATCTAGTAGCGGCGGACTTC. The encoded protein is CASSQDLVAADF.

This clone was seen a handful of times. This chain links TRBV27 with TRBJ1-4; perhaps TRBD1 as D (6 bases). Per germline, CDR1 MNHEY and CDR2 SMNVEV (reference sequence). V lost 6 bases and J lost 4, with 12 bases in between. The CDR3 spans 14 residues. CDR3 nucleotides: TGTGCCAGCAGATTGACAGGCTATAATGAAAAACTGTTTTTT. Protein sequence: CASRLTGYNEKLFF.